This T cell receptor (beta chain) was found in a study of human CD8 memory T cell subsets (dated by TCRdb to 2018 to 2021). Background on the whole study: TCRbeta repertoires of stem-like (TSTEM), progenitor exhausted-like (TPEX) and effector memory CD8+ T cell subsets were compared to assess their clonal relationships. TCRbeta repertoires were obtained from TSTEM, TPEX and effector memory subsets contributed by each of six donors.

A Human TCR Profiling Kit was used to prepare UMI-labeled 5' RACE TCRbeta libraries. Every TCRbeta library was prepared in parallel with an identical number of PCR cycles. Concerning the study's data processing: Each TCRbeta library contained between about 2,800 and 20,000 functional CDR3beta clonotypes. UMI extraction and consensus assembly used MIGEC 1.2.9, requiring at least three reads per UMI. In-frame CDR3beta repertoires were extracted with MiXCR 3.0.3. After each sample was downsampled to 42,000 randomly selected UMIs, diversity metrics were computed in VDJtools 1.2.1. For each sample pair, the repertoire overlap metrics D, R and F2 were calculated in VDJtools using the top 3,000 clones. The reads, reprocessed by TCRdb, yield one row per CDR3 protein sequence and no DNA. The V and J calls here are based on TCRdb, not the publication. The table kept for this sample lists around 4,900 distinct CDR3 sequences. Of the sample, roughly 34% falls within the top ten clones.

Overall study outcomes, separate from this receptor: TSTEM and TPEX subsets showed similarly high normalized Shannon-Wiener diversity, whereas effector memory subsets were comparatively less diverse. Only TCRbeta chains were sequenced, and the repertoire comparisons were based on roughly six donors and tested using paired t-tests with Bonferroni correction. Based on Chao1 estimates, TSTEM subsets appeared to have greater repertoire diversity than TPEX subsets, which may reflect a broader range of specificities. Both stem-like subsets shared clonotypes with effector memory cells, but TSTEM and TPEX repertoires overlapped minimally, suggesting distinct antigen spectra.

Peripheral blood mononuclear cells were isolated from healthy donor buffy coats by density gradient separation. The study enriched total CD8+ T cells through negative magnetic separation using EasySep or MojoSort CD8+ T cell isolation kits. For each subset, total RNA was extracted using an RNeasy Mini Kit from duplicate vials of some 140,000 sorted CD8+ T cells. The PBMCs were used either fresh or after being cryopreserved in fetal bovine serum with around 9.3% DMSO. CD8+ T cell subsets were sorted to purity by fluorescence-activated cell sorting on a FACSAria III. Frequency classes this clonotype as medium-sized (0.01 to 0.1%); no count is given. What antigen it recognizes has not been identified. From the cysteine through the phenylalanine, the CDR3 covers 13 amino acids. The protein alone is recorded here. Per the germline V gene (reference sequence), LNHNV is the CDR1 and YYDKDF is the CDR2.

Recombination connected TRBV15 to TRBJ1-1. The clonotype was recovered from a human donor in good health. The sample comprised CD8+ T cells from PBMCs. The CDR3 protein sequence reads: CATRSALNTEAFF. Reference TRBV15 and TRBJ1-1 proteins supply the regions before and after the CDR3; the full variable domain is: DAMVIQNPRYQVTQFGKPVTLSCSQTLNHNVMYWYQQKSSQAPKLLFHYYDKDFNNEADTPDNFQSRRPNTSFCFLDIRSPGLGDTAMYLCATRSALNTEAFFGQGTRLTVV.